These 27 T cell receptor beta chains were all obtained from the same sample, sequenced in a study of blood T cell repertoires in COVID-19. Libraries were prepared by immunoSEQ multiplex PCR; TCRdb keeps only in-frame clonotypes and omits some of them. Of more than 65,000 clones in the sample, 70% to 90% were seen once. Sample: peripheral blood. The receptors were gathered from a man aged 45-65 years with acute or convalescent COVID-19.

The genes are TRBV30 and TRBJ1-2; a weak D match, TRBD1 (5 bases). Germline V lookup: CDR1 GTSNPN, CDR2 SVGIG (reference sequence). The germline V and J ends were trimmed by 6 bases and 1 base, with 9 bases remaining between them. This CDR3 comprises 12 residues. The chain's CDR3 is CACRDLNYGYTF. In nucleotides, the CDR3 is TGTGCCTGCAGGGATCTTAACTATGGCTACACCTTC.

This clone was counted a single time. The genes are TRBV5-1 and TRBJ1-4; TRBD1 aligns across 7 bases. CDR3 length equals 15 residues. The germline V gene encodes CDR1 SGHRS and CDR2 YFSETQ. Losses at the gene ends were 2 bases for V and 7 bases for J; bases not matched to a gene: 8. CDR3 DNA: TGCGCCAGCAGCTTTGGTGGACAGGAAACTGAAAAACTGTTTTTT. Its protein product is CASSFGGQETEKLFF. The full variable domain, with the rest looked up from reference TRBV5-1 and TRBJ1-4, is KAGVTQTPRYLIKTRGQQVTLSCSPISGHRSVSWYQQTPGQGLQFLFEYFSETQRNKGNFPGRFSGRQFSNSRSEMNVSTLELGDSALYLCASSFGGQETEKLFFGSGTQLSVL.

The chain employs TRBV27 and TRBJ1-3; D is unclear. In germline, CDR1 is MNHEY, CDR2 SMNVEV (reference sequence). Trimming left V 6 bases short and J 0 bases short, with 15 bases between. CDR3 length equals 16 residues. The CDR3 region has the DNA TGTGCCAGCAGGCCATCCCACTATGACTCTGGAAACACCATATATTTT. This sequence encodes CASRPSHYDSGNTIYF.

The V and J genes are TRBV2 and TRBJ1-3, with TRBD1 matching 7 bases. The CDR3 spans 15 residues. CDR1 is SNHLY and CDR2 is FYNNEI in the germline V gene. V was pared by 1 base and J by 8 bases, with 8 bases of the junction left unmatched. The CDR3 region is CASSEGGTVGYTIYF. As DNA, the CDR3 is TGTGCCAGCAGTGAAGGAGGGACAGTAGGATACACCATATATTTT.

The chain uses TRBV2 and TRBJ2-3, with 7 bases identical to TRBD2. The CDR3 extends over 14 amino acids. Germline CDR1 reads SNHLY; CDR2 reads FYNNEI. The V gene end was trimmed by 2 bases and the J gene end by 4 bases; junction bases not matched to a gene: 3. CDR3 coding DNA: TGTGCCAGCAGTGAATTGGGGGGGTCAGATACGCAGTATTTT. Amino acids: CASSELGGSDTQYF.

This clone was recorded a few times. V is TRBV29-1 and J is TRBJ1-1, with D possibly being TRBD1 (5 bases). Trimming took off 5 bases at V and 4 bases at J, with 17 bases between the two ends. Germline V lookup: CDR1 SQVTM, CDR2 ANQGSEA. The CDR3 is 14 residues long. The CDR3 spells CSVWGGAGITEAFF. DNA for the CDR3: TGCAGCGTTTGGGGAGGGGCAGGGATCACTGAAGCTTTCTTT.

The rearrangement links TRBV6-1 to TRBJ2-1; 7 bases are shared with TRBD1. This CDR3 has 15 amino acids. CDR1 and CDR2 from the germline V gene are MNHNS and SASEGT. J lost 2 bases, V lost 2 bases, and 3 bases had no gene match. The CDR3 DNA sequence: TGTGCCAGCAGTGAAAGGGGGCTAACCTACAATGAGCAGTTCTTC. Translating gives CASSERGLTYNEQFF.

This sequence joins TRBV5-6 and TRBJ2-1, with D possibly TRBD2 on 6 matching bases. The V and J ends lost 4 bases and 3 bases respectively, with 20 bases between them. This CDR3 is built from 17 residues. CDR1 SGHDT and CDR2 YYEEEE come from the germline V gene. The CDR3, as DNA: TGTGCCAGCAGCCCACGAGGTGCGGGGAGCCTCTACAATGAGCAGTTCTTC. As protein: CASSPRGAGSLYNEQFF.

The rearrangement uses TRBV6-5 and TRBJ1-2, with 7 positions matching TRBD1. The CDR3 has 12 residues. In germline, CDR1 is MNHEY, CDR2 SVGAGI. V shed 6 bases and J 7 bases; nucleotides not matched to a gene: 5. The CDR3, as DNA: TGTGCCAGCAGCCAAGACAGGGTTGGCTACACCTTC. This translates into CASSQDRVGYTF.

This chain joins TRBV5-1 and TRBJ2-2; the match to TRBD1 covers 11 bases. The V segment lost 1 base and the J segment 6 bases; nucleotides outside the gene matches: 5. CDR1 and CDR2 from the germline V gene are SGHRS and YFSETQ. This CDR3 spans 16 amino acids. CDR3 loop: CASSLLGTGGAGELFF. The CDR3 DNA follows: TGCGCCAGCAGCTTGTTAGGGACAGGGGGAGCCGGGGAGCTGTTTTTT.

The chain uses TRBV7-9 and TRBJ1-4; weak D call: TRBD1 (5 bases). This CDR3 has 14 residues. Germline V gene data show CDR1 as SEHNR and CDR2 as FQNEAQ (reference sequence). V was shortened by 5 bases and J by 5 bases, with 12 bases between the two germline ends. CDR3 in amino acids: CASSRGTDNEKLFF. The CDR3 bases are TGTGCCAGCAGCCGCGGGACGGACAATGAAAAACTGTTTTTT.

The chain combines TRBV9 with TRBJ1-2; D is ambiguous. Germline lookup yields CDR1 SGDLS and CDR2 YYNGEE. V was clipped by 4 bases and J by 4 bases, with 8 bases between them. The CDR3 covers 12 residues. The CDR3, as DNA: TGTGCCAGCAGCCCCGGTCTCTATGGCTACACCTTC. Its translation: CASSPGLYGYTF.

CDR3 coding DNA: TGTGCCAGCAGTGAAGGCGGTTCGGCCGGGAGGGTGCAGTTCTTC. The encoded protein is CASSEGGSAGRVQFF. The chain couples TRBV6-1 to TRBJ2-1, with 8 bases aligning to TRBD2. The CDR3 spans 15 residues. J gave up 12 bases and V 1 base, and 11 bases lay outside the gene matches. Germline lookup yields CDR1 MNHNS and CDR2 SASEGT.

In this sample, this clone turned up many times. The rearrangement uses TRBV4-1 and TRBJ1-2; D remains unclear. CDR1 and CDR2 (germline): MGHRA, YSYEKL. V was trimmed by 4 bases and J by 2 bases, leaving 11 bases between them. There are 14 residues in the CDR3. The CDR3 nucleotides are TGCGCCAGCAGCCGAAGGCAGGTAAACTATGGCTACACCTTC. This sequence encodes CASSRRQVNYGYTF.

V gene TRBV6-5 combines with J gene TRBJ2-6; D may be TRBD2 (6 bases). Trimming cost V 2 bases and J 2 bases, with 7 bases left between them. The germline V gene has CDR1 MNHEY and CDR2 SVGAGI. The CDR3 is 15 amino acids. DNA for the CDR3: TGTGCCAGCAGTTACAGACTAGCTGGGGCCAACGTCCTGACTTTC. Amino acids: CASSYRLAGANVLTF.

V usage is TRBV7-9 and J usage is TRBJ1-4; D remains ambiguous. Trimming shortened V by 4 bases and J by 3 bases, and 9 bases separated the two germline ends. The CDR3 contains 14 residues. CDR1 is SEHNR, CDR2 FQNEAQ, per germline (reference sequence). In nucleotides, the CDR3 is TGTGCCAGCAGCTCTTACAGTTCTAATGAAAAACTGTTTTTT. It translates to CASSSYSSNEKLFF.

The genes are TRBV5-1 and TRBJ1-5, with a possible D match to TRBD1 (5 bases). Looked up from germline, CDR1 is SGHRS and CDR2 is YFSETQ. CDR3 length: 15 residues. Trimming cost V 2 bases and J 7 bases, with 16 bases left between them. The chain's CDR3 is CASSFLSGPGQPQHF. The CDR3 DNA reads as TGCGCCAGCAGCTTCCTTTCAGGGCCGGGCCAGCCCCAGCATTTT.

This clone came up a few times. The chain joins TRBV5-8 to TRBJ1-5; 8 bases agree with TRBD1. This CDR3 is built from 15 residues. Germline values: CDR1 SGHTS, CDR2 YDEGEE. J was trimmed by 2 bases and V by 4 bases; bases with no gene match: 5. CDR3 loop: CASSAQGVGNQPQHF. The DNA for the CDR3 is TGTGCCAGCAGCGCACAGGGGGTGGGCAATCAGCCCCAGCATTTT.

The chain is built from TRBV9 and TRBJ2-5; weak D call: TRBD2 (5 bases). V was pared by 3 bases and J by 0 bases, with 9 bases between. Germline CDR1 and CDR2: SGDLS and YYNGEE. The CDR3 loop spans 14 amino acids. The CDR3 sequence: CASSGSGYQETQYF. In nucleotides, the CDR3 is TGTGCCAGCAGCGGAAGCGGCTACCAAGAGACCCAGTACTTC.

This chain connects TRBV28 to TRBJ1-5, with TRBD1 as a possible D gene (5 bases). V gave up 2 bases and J gave up 4 bases, with 15 bases separating them. The germline CDR1 and CDR2 sequences are MDHEN and SYDVKM. The CDR3 contains 16 residues. For the CDR3, the DNA is TGTGCCAGCAGTTTACACCAGTCCTCAGGGAATCAGCCCCAGCATTTT. It is translated as CASSLHQSSGNQPQHF.

This clone appeared a single time. The same CDR3 arises from other DNA sequences in this sample as well. The chain is built from TRBV2 and TRBJ2-3; D perhaps matches TRBD1 (6 bases). Germline-derived CDR1 and CDR2 are SNHLY and FYNNEI. This CDR3 comprises 14 residues. Trimming removed 8 bases from V and 1 base from J, with 13 bases in between. In DNA, the CDR3 is TGTGCCAGCTCCGTCGCAGGGGGCACAGATACGCAGTATTTT. Translating it yields CASSVAGGTDTQYF.

This clone came up once. The rearrangement links TRBV9 to TRBJ1-6; the D is unclear. Per germline, CDR1 SGDLS and CDR2 YYNGEE. The CDR3 is 16 residues long. V shed 4 bases and J shed 0 bases, with 11 bases lying between them. CDR3 protein: CASSPVPSSYNSPLHF. The CDR3 DNA reads TGTGCCAGCAGCCCCGTACCTAGCTCCTATAATTCACCCCTCCACTTT.

This clone showed up just once. This chain connects TRBV6-6 to TRBJ2-3; 10 bases fit TRBD1. From germline, CDR1 is MNHNY and CDR2 SVGAGI (reference sequence). The CDR3 consists of 14 residues. Germline trimming cut 6 bases from V and 4 bases from J; bases unmatched to any gene: 4. The CDR3: CASSDRGRADTQYF. The CDR3 DNA follows: TGTGCCAGCAGCGACAGGGGGCGAGCAGATACGCAGTATTTT.

V usage is TRBV21-1 and J usage is TRBJ1-3. TRBV21-1 is deemed a pseudogene. CDR3 length: 14 amino acids. The CDR3 bases are TGTGCCAGCAGCAAGGGGGGGCCTGGAAACACCATATATTTT. Its protein is CASSKGGPGNTIYF.

The V and J genes are TRBV3-1 (or the pseudogene TRBV3-2) and TRBJ2-5, with TRBD2 matching 12 bases. The germline V gene has CDR1 LGHDT and CDR2 YNNKEL (reference sequence). This CDR3 has 16 residues. The V segment lost 4 bases and the J segment 5 bases; nucleotides outside the gene matches: 8. CDR3 bases: TGTGCCAGCAGCCCTTCTAGCGGGGGGGCCTCGGAGACCCAGTACTTC. This translates into CASSPSSGGASETQYF.

The chain is built from TRBV18 and TRBJ2-3, with D maybe TRBD1 (5 bases). The CDR3 totals 15 residues. Germline CDR1 KGHSH, CDR2 LQKENI. Trimming removed 5 bases at V and 0 bases at J, with 12 bases between. The CDR3 reads CASSSQGTSTDTQYF. As DNA, the CDR3 is TGTGCCAGCTCATCCCAGGGAACGAGCACAGATACGCAGTATTTT. Variable domain in full (rest from reference TRBV18 and TRBJ2-3): NAGVMQNPRHLVRRRGQEARLRCSPMKGHSHVYWYRQLPEEGLKFMVYLQKENIIDESGMPKERFSAEFPKEGPSILRIQQVVRGDSAAYFCASSSQGTSTDTQYFGPGTRLTVL.

The chain links TRBV7-3 to TRBJ2-2; D might be TRBD1 (5 bases). V was shortened by 1 base and J by 6 bases, with 9 bases between the two germline ends. CDR3 length: 14 residues. Germline CDR1 is SGHTA and CDR2 is FQGTGA. CDR3 protein: CASSLSRVAGELFF. Written as DNA, the CDR3 is TGTGCCAGCAGCTTAAGCAGGGTAGCCGGGGAGCTGTTTTTT.